This T cell receptor beta chain was identified during a study of shared clonotypes between healthy human individuals. Study in general: CD4 naive and CD4 memory each took three plates per donor, while CD8 naive took two and CD8 memory one.

The assay ran at deep level. Every subset's genomic DNA went evenly onto several immunoSEQ plates. Clones were read by immunoSEQ multiplex PCR, and TCRdb kept only the in-frame ones, dropping some. The sample has about 2.2 million clones, about 93% seen once. This CDR3 spans 17 amino acids. From germline, CDR1 is SEHNR and CDR2 FQNEAQ (reference sequence). Naive CD8 cells comprised CD45RO-negative, CCR7-positively selected cells, excluding terminally differentiated effector memory CD45RA+ cells. On this clone: The antigen remains unidentified. An end of the junction does not agree with germline; a read error may underlie this.

Whole-study results and caveats: The diversity represented, both genetic and in exposure history, was limited by few donors.

The specimen sequenced was naive CD8+ T cells from PBMCs. This chain uses TRBV7-9 with TRBJ1-2; D gene ambiguous. This TCR was recovered from a man younger than 30 in good health. Some clones in this sample may be carry-over from other donors' samples. CDR3 residues: CASSLAPQSPSDYGYTF. The CDR3 DNA is TGTGCCAGCAGCTTAGCCCCCCAGAGCCCTTCAGACTACGGCTACACCTTC.